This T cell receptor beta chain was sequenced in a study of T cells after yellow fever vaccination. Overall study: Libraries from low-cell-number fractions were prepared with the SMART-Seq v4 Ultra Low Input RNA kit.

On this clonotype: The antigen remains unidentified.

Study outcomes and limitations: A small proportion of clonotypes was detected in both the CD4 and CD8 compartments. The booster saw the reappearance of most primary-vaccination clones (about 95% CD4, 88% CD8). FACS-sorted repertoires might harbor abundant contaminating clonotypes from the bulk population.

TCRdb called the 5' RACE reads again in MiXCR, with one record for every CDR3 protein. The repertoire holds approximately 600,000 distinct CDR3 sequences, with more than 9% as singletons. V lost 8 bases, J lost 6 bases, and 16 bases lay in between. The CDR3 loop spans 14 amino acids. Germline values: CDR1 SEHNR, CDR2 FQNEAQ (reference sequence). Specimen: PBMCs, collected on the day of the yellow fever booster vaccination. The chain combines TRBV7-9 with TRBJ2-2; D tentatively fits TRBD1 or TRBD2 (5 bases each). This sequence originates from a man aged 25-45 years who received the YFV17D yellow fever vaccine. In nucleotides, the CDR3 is TGTGCCAGCGTACCCGGGGCGGAGCCCGGGGAGCTGTTTTTT. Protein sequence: CASVPGAEPGELFF.